The 20 T cell receptor beta chains below were found in one sample sequenced in a study of T cell repertoires in cytomegalovirus infection (dated by TCRdb to between 2018 and 2021). TCRdb shows the sequencer as Illumina HiSeq 1500. TCRdb passed the public sequencing reads through fastp at Q25 and MiXCR, retaining productive beta sequences. Rows merge per CDR3 protein into single entries with the most common DNA and genes. This sample holds some 480,000 distinct CDR3 sequences; around a third were observed only once. Of the sample, 15% to 20% is held by the ten largest clones. The intended sense of this specimen's treatment or condition label: in vitro stimulation with specific CMV peptide epitopes to enrich CMV-specific T cells. The antigens of these receptors remain unknown. The material was cultured PBMCs, obtained from culture after CMV antigen stimulation. The receptors come from a human donor in good health (CMV status not recorded). Some clones in this sample may be carry-over from other donors' samples.

This chain uses TRBV7-9 with TRBJ2-2, with 10 bases aligning to TRBD2. V shed 0 bases, J shed 0 bases, and the junction held 13 bases outside the gene matches. Germline CDR1 SEHNR, CDR2 FQNEAQ (reference sequence). The CDR3 is made up of 21 amino acids. CDR3 sequence: CASSLARLAGARGSNTGELFF. DNA of the CDR3: TGTGCCAGCAGCTTAGCCAGACTAGCGGGCGCGAGAGGGTCGAACACCGGGGAGCTGTTTTTT.

Comment on this clonotype: The junction departs from the called germline gene at one end, perhaps through a read error. The V gene is TRBV6-2 or TRBV6-3, the J gene TRBJ1-1, with a tentative D call TRBD1 (6 bases). The CDR3 has 14 amino acids. The germline V gene encodes CDR1 MNHEY and CDR2 SVGEGT. CDR3 sequence reads: CASSYPDRNAEAFF. CDR3 DNA sequence: TGTGCCAGCAGTTATCCTGACAGGAACGCTGAAGCTTTCTTT.

This chain joins TRBV5-6 and TRBJ2-1, with 10 bases fitting TRBD2. The V gene end was trimmed by 6 bases and the J gene end by 0 bases; junction bases not matched to a gene: 18. Germline-derived CDR1 and CDR2 are SGHDT and YYEEEE. This CDR3 is built from 20 residues. The CDR3 bases are TGTGCCAGCATGGGGGCGGGGGGACTAGCGCCCCGAAGCTCCTACAATGAGCAGTTCTTC. Translation: CASMGAGGLAPRSSYNEQFF.

In this sample, this clonotype turned up many times. The chain is built from TRBV11-2 and TRBJ2-1, with 8 bases fitting TRBD2. Germline lookup yields CDR1 SGHAT and CDR2 FQNNGV. This CDR3 contains 16 residues. Trimming removed 5 bases from V and 0 bases from J; junction bases left unmatched: 6. CDR3 in amino acids: CASSPRTSLSYNEQFF. Here the CDR3 DNA reads TGTGCCAGCAGCCCCCGGACTAGCCTCTCCTACAATGAGCAGTTCTTC.

By its share, this clonotype is medium-sized. The rearrangement links TRBV7-3 to TRBJ2-7; D ambiguous. Germline CDR1 is SGHTA and CDR2 is FQGTGA. The V gene lost 5 bases and the J gene lost 0 bases, with 14 bases spanning the gap. This CDR3 region has 15 residues. The CDR3: CASSQHPGDSYEQYF. Here the CDR3 DNA reads TGTGCCAGCAGCCAGCATCCCGGAGACTCCTACGAGCAGTACTTC.

The chain has TRBV24-1 and TRBJ2-3; 7 bases align to TRBD1. This CDR3 spans 15 amino acids. Germline V gives CDR1 KGHDR, CDR2 SFDVKD. The V segment lost 6 bases and the J segment 3 bases; nucleotides outside the gene matches: 8. CDR3 nucleotide sequence: TGTGCCACCAGTTCCCGGGACAGAGGGACAGATACGCAGTATTTT. Protein: CATSSRDRGTDTQYF.

In its sample, this clonotype was seen many times. This chain links TRBV7-2 with TRBJ1-2; TRBD1 might be the D (5 bases). V shed 5 bases and J shed 0 bases, with 10 bases lying between them. Germline CDR1 and CDR2: SGHTA and FQGNSA. The CDR3 is 14 residues long. For the CDR3, the DNA is TGTGCCAGCAGCCACCGGGACCCTAACTATGGCTACACCTTC. Translated: CASSHRDPNYGYTF.

V usage is TRBV18 and J usage is TRBJ2-1; D remains ambiguous. This CDR3 has 14 amino acids. The V and J ends lost 9 bases and 0 bases respectively, with 12 bases between them. CDR1 KGHSH and CDR2 LQKENI come from the germline V gene. In nucleotides, the CDR3 is TGTGCCAGTAACGAAGTGAGCTCCTACAATGAGCAGTTCTTC. This translates into CASNEVSSYNEQFF.

The gene calls are TRBV19 and TRBJ1-4, with 9 positions matching TRBD1. The CDR3 has 14 residues. The J segment lost 8 bases and the V segment lost 6 bases, leaving 7 bases of the junction unmatched. Germline V CDR1 and CDR2: LNHDA, SQIVND (reference sequence). This chain's CDR3 is CASSSDRGDEKLFF. CDR3 in DNA: TGTGCCAGTAGCAGCGACAGGGGGGACGAAAAACTGTTTTTT. The whole variable domain, remainder taken from reference TRBV19 and TRBJ1-4, is DGGITQSPKYLFRKEGQNVTLSCEQNLNHDAMYWYRQDPGQGLRLIYYSQIVNDFQKGDIAEGYSVSREKKESFPLTVTSAQKNPTAFYLCASSSDRGDEKLFFGSGTQLSVL.

V gene TRBV20-1 combines with J gene TRBJ1-5; D not resolved. CDR3 length equals 15 residues. Germline V gene sequence: CDR1 DFQATT, CDR2 SNEGSKA (reference sequence). V was trimmed by 6 bases and J by 1 base, leaving 16 bases between them. CDR3 sequence: CSAGRKPGSNQPQHF. The CDR3 DNA reads as TGCAGTGCCGGGAGAAAACCTGGCAGCAATCAGCCCCAGCATTTT.

There are a few counts of this clonotype. V gene TRBV24-1 combines with J gene TRBJ2-2, with no clear D. V lost 5 bases to trimming and J lost 4 bases, with 7 bases between them. CDR3 length equals 13 residues. The germline V gene has CDR1 KGHDR and CDR2 SFDVKD. CDR3 nucleotide sequence: TGTGCCACCAGTGGGGTGATCACCGGGGAGCTGTTTTTT. It yields the protein CATSGVITGELFF.

J is TRBJ1-2 and V is TRBV19; possible D gene TRBD1, 5 bases. The CDR3 sequence is 17 residues long. V lost 1 base to trimming and J lost 4 bases, with 19 bases between them. The germline V gene encodes CDR1 LNHDA and CDR2 SQIVND (reference sequence). The CDR3 loop is CASSIVETVVRGYGYTF. As DNA, the CDR3 is TGTGCCAGTAGTATAGTGGAGACAGTGGTGAGAGGCTATGGCTACACCTTC. The full variable domain, with the rest looked up from reference TRBV19 and TRBJ1-2, is DGGITQSPKYLFRKEGQNVTLSCEQNLNHDAMYWYRQDPGQGLRLIYYSQIVNDFQKGDIAEGYSVSREKKESFPLTVTSAQKNPTAFYLCASSIVETVVRGYGYTFGSGTRLTVV.

This clonotype was counted only a few times. The V call is TRBV12-3 or TRBV12-4, the J call TRBJ2-2; tentatively, D is TRBD1 (5 bases). Trimming took 2 bases from V and 6 from J, leaving 10 bases between them. This CDR3 region has 14 residues. The CDR3 protein is CASSLMMGPGELFF. In nucleotides, the CDR3 is TGTGCCAGCAGTTTAATGATGGGGCCCGGGGAGCTGTTTTTT.

CDR3 nucleotide sequence: TGTGCCAGCAGTTTCCGAGGGGTCTCTGGAAACACCATATATTTT. Encoded protein: CASSFRGVSGNTIYF. The genes are TRBV28 and TRBJ1-3; a possible D gene is TRBD1 (5 bases). The V end lost 3 bases, the J end lost 0 bases, and 9 bases lay between the germline ends. CDR1 is MDHEN, CDR2 SYDVKM, per germline. The CDR3 loop spans 15 amino acids.

This clonotype was counted between two and nine times. This chain uses TRBV28 with TRBJ1-6; maybe TRBD1 (5 bases). V was clipped by 2 bases and J by 6 bases, with 11 bases between them. The CDR3 is 15 residues long. Germline assignment: CDR1 MDHEN and CDR2 SYDVKM. The DNA of the CDR3 is TGTGCCAGCAGTTTAATGGGACCAGTTAATTCACCCCTCCACTTT. Translation: CASSLMGPVNSPLHF.

The sample holds many counts of this clonotype. The CDR3 loop is CASSLDRLADTQYF. The CDR3 coding sequence is TGTGCCAGCAGCTTAGACCGGTTGGCAGATACGCAGTATTTT. This chain joins TRBV7-2 and TRBJ2-3; D gene uncertain. Germline-derived CDR1 and CDR2 are SGHTA and FQGNSA. Trimming left V 1 base short and J 4 bases short, with 9 bases between. The CDR3 has 14 residues. The full variable domain, with the rest looked up from reference TRBV7-2 and TRBJ2-3, is GAGVSQSPSNKVTEKGKDVELRCDPISGHTALYWYRQSLGQGLEFLIYFQGNSAPDKSGLPSDRFSAERTGGSVSTLTIQRTQQEDSAVYLCASSLDRLADTQYFGPGTRLTVL.

The chain links TRBV6-5 to TRBJ2-3, with a tentative D call TRBD2 (6 bases). Germline loops: CDR1 MNHEY, CDR2 SVGAGI. The V gene lost 5 bases and the J gene lost 4 bases, with 16 bases spanning the gap. The CDR3 runs to 15 residues. The CDR3 nucleotides are TGTGCCAGCAGTCCGACTAGACGGTTCGCAGATACGCAGTATTTT. It translates to CASSPTRRFADTQYF.

This clonotype has just a few counts. The chain carries TRBV6-1 and TRBJ1-5; D is ambiguous. V was clipped by 4 bases and J by 0 bases, with 13 bases between them. Germline CDR1 is MNHNS and CDR2 is SASEGT. This CDR3 is built from 16 residues. The CDR3 loop is CASSGILRSSNQPQHF. CDR3 in DNA: TGTGCCAGCAGTGGAATACTCAGGAGTAGCAATCAGCCCCAGCATTTT.

The gene calls are TRBV6-2 or TRBV6-3 and TRBJ2-1, with D perhaps TRBD2 (5 bases). Deletions cut 2 bases from V and 5 bases from J, with 19 bases between. The length of the CDR3 is 17 residues. In germline, CDR1 is MNHEY, CDR2 SVGEGT. The CDR3 region has the DNA TGTGCCAGCAGTTACCCGACGTTCGGGGAAAATAACAATGAGCAGTTCTTC. It specifies CASSYPTFGENNNEQFF.

This clonotype appeared a few times. The junction departs from germline at one end; a sequencing error may be responsible. The CDR3 sequence is CASSQDGSTDTQYF. Here the CDR3 DNA reads TGTGCCAGCAGCCAGGACGGAAGCACAGATACGCAGTATTTT. The chain joins TRBV4-3 to TRBJ2-3; D unclear. Germline lookup yields CDR1 LGHNA and CDR2 YSLEER. The CDR3 runs 14 residues.